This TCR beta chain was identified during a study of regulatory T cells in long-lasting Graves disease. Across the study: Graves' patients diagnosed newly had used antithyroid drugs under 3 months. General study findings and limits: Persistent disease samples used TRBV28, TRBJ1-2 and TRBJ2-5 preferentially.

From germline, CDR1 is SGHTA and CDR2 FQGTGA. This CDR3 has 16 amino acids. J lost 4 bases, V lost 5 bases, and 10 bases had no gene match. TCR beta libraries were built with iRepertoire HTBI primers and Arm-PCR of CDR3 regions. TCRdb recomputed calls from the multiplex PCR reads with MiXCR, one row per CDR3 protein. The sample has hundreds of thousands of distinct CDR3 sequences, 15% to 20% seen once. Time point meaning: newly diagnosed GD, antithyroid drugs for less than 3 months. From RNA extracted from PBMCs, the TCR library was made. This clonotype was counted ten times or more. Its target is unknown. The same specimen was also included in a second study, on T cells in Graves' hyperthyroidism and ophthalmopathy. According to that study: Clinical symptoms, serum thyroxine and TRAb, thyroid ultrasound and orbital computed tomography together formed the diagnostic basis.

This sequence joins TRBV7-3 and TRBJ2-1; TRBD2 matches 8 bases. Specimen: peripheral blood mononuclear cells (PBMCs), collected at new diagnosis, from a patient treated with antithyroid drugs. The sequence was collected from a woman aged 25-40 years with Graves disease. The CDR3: CASSPMGASGYNEQFF. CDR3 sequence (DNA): TGTGCCAGCAGCCCTATGGGTGCTAGCGGGTACAATGAGCAGTTCTTC.